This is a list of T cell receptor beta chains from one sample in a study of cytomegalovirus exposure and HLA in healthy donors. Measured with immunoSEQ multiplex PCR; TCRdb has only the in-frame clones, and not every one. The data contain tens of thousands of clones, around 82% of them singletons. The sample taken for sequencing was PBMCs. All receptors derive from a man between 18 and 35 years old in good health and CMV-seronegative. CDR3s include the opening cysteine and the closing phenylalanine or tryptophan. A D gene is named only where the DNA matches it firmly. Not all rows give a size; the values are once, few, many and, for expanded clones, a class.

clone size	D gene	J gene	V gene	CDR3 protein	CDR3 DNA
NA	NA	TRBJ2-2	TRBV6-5	CASTLGAYTGELFF	TGTGCCAGCACCCTGGGGGCCTACACCGGGGAGCTGTTTTTT
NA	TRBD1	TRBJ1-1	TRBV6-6	CASSWGQGDTEAFF	TGTGCCAGCAGTTGGGGACAGGGGGACACTGAAGCTTTCTTT
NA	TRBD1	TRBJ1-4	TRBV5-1	CASSTDRVRGEKLFF	TGCGCCAGCAGCACGGACAGGGTCCGGGGTGAAAAACTGTTTTTT
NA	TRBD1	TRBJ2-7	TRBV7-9	CASSLTLTGGSYEQYF	TGTGCCAGCAGCTTGACCTTGACAGGGGGCTCCTACGAGCAGTACTTC
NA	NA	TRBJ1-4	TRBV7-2	CASSLVGGANEKLFF	TGTGCCAGCAGCTTAGTCGGGGGGGCTAATGAAAAACTGTTTTTT
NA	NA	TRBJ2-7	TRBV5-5	CASSLPGMLEQYF	TGTGCCAGCAGCTTGCCAGGGATGCTCGAGCAGTACTTC
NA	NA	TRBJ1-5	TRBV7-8	CASSYREGQPQHF	TGTGCCAGCAGCTACAGGGAGGGACAGCCCCAGCATTTT
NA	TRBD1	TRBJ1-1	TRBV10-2	CASGGLQGADTEAFF	TGCGCCAGCGGGGGGCTACAGGGGGCCGACACTGAAGCTTTCTTT
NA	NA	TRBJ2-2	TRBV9	CASSVDVRNTGELFF	TGTGCCAGCAGCGTAGATGTCCGTAACACCGGGGAGCTGTTTTTT
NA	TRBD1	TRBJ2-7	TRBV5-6	CASSLVDRGYEQYF	TGTGCCAGCAGCTTGGTGGACAGGGGCTACGAGCAGTACTTC
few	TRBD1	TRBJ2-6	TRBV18	CASSRDRDNVLTF	TGTGCCAGCTCAAGGGACAGGGACAACGTCCTGACTTTC
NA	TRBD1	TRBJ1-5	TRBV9	CASSVGTGFNQPQHF	TGTGCCAGCAGCGTGGGGACAGGCTTCAATCAGCCCCAGCATTTT
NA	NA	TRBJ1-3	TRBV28	CASSWGGATGNTIYF	TGTGCCAGCAGTTGGGGGGGGGCAACGGGAAACACCATATATTTT
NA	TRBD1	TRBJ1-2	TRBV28	CASSSEARGPYGYTF	TGTGCCAGCAGTTCGGAGGCCAGGGGGCCCTATGGCTACACCTTC
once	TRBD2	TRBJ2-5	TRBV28	CASSSPIFSGTETQYF	TGTGCCAGCAGTTCCCCGATCTTTAGCGGGACAGAGACCCAGTACTTC
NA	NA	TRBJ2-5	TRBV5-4	CASSLPQETQYF	TGTGCCAGCAGCTTGCCACAAGAGACCCAGTACTTC
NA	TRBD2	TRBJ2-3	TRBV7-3	CASSFAGLATDTQYF	TGTGCCAGCAGCTTCGCCGGACTAGCCACAGATACGCAGTATTTT
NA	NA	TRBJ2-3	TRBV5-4	CASSLPSLDTQYF	TGTGCCAGCAGCTTGCCCTCTTTGGATACGCAGTATTTT
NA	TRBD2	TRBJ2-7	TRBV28	CASSLWDLTSGNGEQYF	TGTGCCAGCAGTTTATGGGATCTGACTAGCGGGAATGGGGAGCAGTACTTC
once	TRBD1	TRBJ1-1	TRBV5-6	CASSLAGQGAGTEAFF	TGTGCCAGCAGCTTGGCCGGACAGGGGGCAGGCACTGAAGCTTTCTTT
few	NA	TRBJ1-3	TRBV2	CASRQGVSGNTIYF	TGTGCCAGCAGACAGGGAGTGAGTGGAAACACCATATATTTT
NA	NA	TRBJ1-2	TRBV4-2	CASSQSISDGYTF	TGTGCCAGCAGCCAATCTATTTCGGATGGCTACACCTTC
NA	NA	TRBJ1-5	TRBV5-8	CASKSRASNQPQHF	TGTGCCAGCAAATCCAGGGCTAGCAATCAGCCCCAGCATTTT
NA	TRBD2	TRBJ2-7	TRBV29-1	CSVGGGYEQYF	TGCAGCGTTGGGGGGGGCTACGAGCAGTACTTC
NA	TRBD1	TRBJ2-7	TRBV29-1	CSVRDREQYF	TGCAGCGTGAGGGACAGGGAGCAGTACTTC
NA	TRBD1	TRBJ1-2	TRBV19	CASRGQGPRGGYTF	TGTGCCAGTAGGGGACAGGGTCCTCGTGGTGGCTACACCTTC
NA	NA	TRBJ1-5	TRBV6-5	CASSYSGRGQPQHF	TGTGCCAGCAGTTACTCAGGTAGGGGTCAGCCCCAGCATTTT
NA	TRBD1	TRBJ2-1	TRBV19	CASSLTGNSYNEQFF	TGTGCCAGTAGTTTGACAGGGAACTCCTACAATGAGCAGTTCTTC
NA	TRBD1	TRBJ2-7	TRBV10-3	CAISGMGQDEQYF	TGTGCCATCAGTGGAATGGGACAGGACGAGCAGTACTTC